A single sample is the source of the 25 T cell receptor beta chains below, sequenced in a study of tumor-infiltrating lymphocytes in primary liver carcinoma. TCR beta cDNA was prepared out of roughly 450 ng total RNA by means of a constant-region primer. Construction of TCR beta libraries relied on three successive nested multiplex PCR rounds employing slightly modified ARM-PCR. In the first two PCR rounds, TRBV1-TRBV30 forward primers were paired with a C-beta reverse primer, and each round lasted roughly 10 cycles. TCRdb re-analysed the multiplex PCR reads in MiXCR, keeping a single row per CDR3 protein. The repertoire has approximately 210,000 distinct CDR3 sequences, around 60% of them found once; the top ten carry approximately 7%. Alongside blood RNA obtained from unsorted whole blood, germline DNA was also extracted. Material: peripheral blood. The receptor source for this set is a woman aged 55-69 years with primary liver carcinoma and hepatitis B virus infection.

The V and J genes are TRBV6-5 and TRBJ1-5; 9 nucleotides line up with TRBD1. The germline CDR1 and CDR2 sequences are MNHEY and SVGAGI. This CDR3 is built from 18 residues. The trim removed 7 bases at V and 4 bases at J, leaving 17 bases unmatched. The CDR3 is CASKKEIGTGFGNQPQHF. The CDR3 nucleotides read TGTGCCAGCAAAAAAGAAATCGGGACAGGGTTCGGTAATCAGCCCCAGCATTTT.

In regard to this clonotype: This clone may be a read error of a much larger clone one base away. The genes are TRBV4-2 and TRBJ1-2; D possibly corresponds to TRBD1 (5 bases). With 1 base removed from V and 6 bases from J, the gap between germline ends came to 9 bases. Per germline, CDR1 LGHNA and CDR2 YNFKEQ. The CDR3 loop spans 13 amino acids. The DNA for the CDR3 is TGTGCCAGCAGCCAAGGGACATGTGATGGCTACACCTTC. It specifies CASSQGTCDGYTF.

Details on this clonotype: This sequence may be a read error, since a much larger clone differs from it by one base. The chain links TRBV4-1 to TRBJ1-2; D not certain. Trimming stripped 5 bases from V and 4 bases from J, with 20 bases between. The CDR3 contains 16 residues. CDR1 is MGHRA, CDR2 YSYEKL, per germline. CDR3 loop: CASSRTGQDGLYGYTF. The CDR3 nucleotides read TGCGCCAGCAGCAGGACGGGCCAAGACGGTCTCTATGGCTACACCTTC.

As for this clonotype: Mismatch with germline at one junction end may stem from a read error. The J gene is TRBJ2-7, the V gene TRBV4-2; no reliable D call. The germline V gene encodes CDR1 LGHNA and CDR2 YNFKEQ. This CDR3 has 20 residues. CDR3 nucleotides: TGTACCAGCAGCCCCTCGGTCGGCGCGAGGAAGCCGGCTTCCCTCCACGAGCAGTACTTC. It specifies CTSSPSVGARKPASLHEQYF.

The chain joins TRBV6-6 to TRBJ2-3; tentative D call: TRBD1 (5 bases). From germline, CDR1 is MNHNY and CDR2 SVGAGI (reference sequence). The CDR3 has 18 amino acids. The V end lost 0 bases, the J end lost 1 base, and 17 bases lay between the germline ends. The CDR3 DNA is TGTGCCAGCAGTTACTCGTTTTCGACAGATACCGGCACAGATACGCAGTATTTT. This sequence encodes CASSYSFSTDTGTDTQYF.

The chain joins TRBV7-9 to TRBJ1-1; perhaps TRBD1 as D (6 bases). This CDR3 is built from 14 residues. With 5 bases removed from V and 2 bases from J, the gap between germline ends came to 12 bases. Germline CDR1 is SEHNR and CDR2 is FQNEAQ (reference sequence). CDR3 DNA: TGTGCCAGCAGCCCCGACGGGGGCAACACTGAAGCTTTCTTT. Translating it yields CASSPDGGNTEAFF. The full variable domain, with the rest looked up from reference TRBV7-9 and TRBJ1-1, is DTGVSQNPRHKITKRGQNVTFRCDPISEHNRLYWYRQTLGQGPEFLTYFQNEAQLEKSRLLSDRFSAERPKGSFSTLEIQRTEQGDSAMYLCASSPDGGNTEAFFGQGTRLTVV.

This clonotype qualifies as medium-sized. DNA for the CDR3: TGTGCCAGCAGCCCCCACCTGACAGGGCTCGAGCAGTACTTC. The encoded protein is CASSPHLTGLEQYF. V gene TRBV11-2 combines with J gene TRBJ2-7, with 7 bases that match TRBD1. Germline V lookup: CDR1 SGHAT, CDR2 FQNNGV. With 5 bases clipped from V and 6 bases from J, the junction kept 10 bases outside the gene matches. The CDR3 is 14 residues long. Drawing the rest from reference TRBV11-2 and TRBJ2-7, the complete variable domain is EAGVAQSPRYKIIEKRQSVAFWCNPISGHATLYWYQQILGQGPKLLIQFQNNGVVDDSQLPKDRFSAERLKGVDSTLKIQPAKLEDSAVYLCASSPHLTGLEQYFGPGTRLTVT.

This clonotype came up a few times. The J gene is TRBJ2-7, the V gene TRBV5-1; no clear D. The CDR3 has 13 amino acids. Germline CDR1 SGHRS, CDR2 YFSETQ. Between the trimmed V and J ends, which lost 0 bases and 0 bases, there was a span of 4 bases. The CDR3 loop is CASSLDGSYEQYF. The DNA for the CDR3 is TGCGCCAGCAGCTTGGACGGCTCCTACGAGCAGTACTTC.

With respect to this clonotype: This may be a read error: a much more frequent sequence differs by one nucleotide. As the CDR3 is not closed by the conserved phenylalanine or tryptophan, this likely results from a read error. The CDR3: CASGLNRGLTYEQYS. DNA of the CDR3: TGTGCCAGCGGCTTGAACAGGGGCCTTACCTACGAGCAGTACTCC. The genes are TRBV11-2 and TRBJ2-7; 7 nucleotides align to TRBD1. The CDR3 totals 15 residues. Germline assignment: CDR1 SGHAT and CDR2 FQNNGV.

V and J are TRBV5-1 and TRBJ2-3; D unclear. This CDR3 comprises 11 residues. Deletions cut 6 bases from V and 2 bases from J, with 4 bases between. Germline V gene sequence: CDR1 SGHRS, CDR2 YFSETQ. CDR3 in amino acids: CASTNTDTQYF. CDR3 nucleotides: TGCGCCAGCACGAACACAGATACGCAGTATTTT.

V usage is TRBV12-3 or TRBV12-4 and J usage is TRBJ2-2; D is unclear. The CDR3 has 13 amino acids. V lost 5 bases, J lost 0 bases, and 4 bases lay in between. The CDR3 nucleotides are TGTGCCAGCAGTCTTCCGAACACCGGGGAGCTGTTTTTT. Residues: CASSLPNTGELFF.

This rearrangement joins TRBV6-5 to TRBJ2-7, with 7 bases matching TRBD1. The trim removed 6 bases at V and 13 bases at J, leaving 18 bases unmatched. CDR1 and CDR2 (germline): MNHEY, SVGAGI. The CDR3 has 14 residues. The CDR3 spells CASRRQGWSNDQYF. In DNA, the CDR3 is TGTGCCAGCAGAAGACAGGGATGGTCCAACGACCAATACTTC.

The CDR3 coding sequence is TGTGCCTGGAGTGGGGGACAGGGGGGACAGCCCCAGCATTTT. It codes for CAWSGGQGGQPQHF. The chain has TRBV30 and TRBJ1-5; 11 bases agree with TRBD1. CDR3 length: 14 residues. The trim removed 1 base at V and 7 bases at J, leaving 3 bases unmatched. Germline CDR1 and CDR2: GTSNPN and SVGIG (reference sequence).

On this clonotype itself: The junction departs from germline at one end; a sequencing error may be responsible. The chain joins TRBV7-9 to TRBJ2-1; 11 bases fit TRBD2. The CDR3 sequence is 15 residues long. From germline, CDR1 is SEHNR and CDR2 FQNEAQ (reference sequence). The CDR3, as DNA: TGTACCAGCCGCTTAGCGGGAGGGCGGGACAATGAGCAGTTCTTC. The encoded protein is CTSRLAGGRDNEQFF.

The chain is built from TRBV6-2 or TRBV6-3 and TRBJ2-7, with 9 bases fitting TRBD1. The CDR3 totals 11 residues. Germline V gene sequence: CDR1 MNHEY, CDR2 SVGEGT. The V and J ends lost 4 bases and 11 bases, in that order; junction bases with no gene match: 3. CDR3 amino acids: CASSSGTGKYF. The CDR3 bases are TGTGCCAGCAGTTCCGGGACAGGGAAGTACTTC.

On this clonotype: One end of the junction fails to match germline, which may point to a read error. This rearrangement joins TRBV11-1 to TRBJ2-1; no clear D gene. CDR3 length equals 15 residues. CDR1 is SGHAT, CDR2 FQDESV, per germline (reference sequence). CDR3 sequence (DNA): TGTACCAGCAGCCGTAGAAAGCCAACGATCAATGAGCTGTTCTTC. It codes for CTSSRRKPTINELFF.

As regards this clonotype: This CDR3 fails to terminate in the conserved phenylalanine or tryptophan, so it likely reflects a read error. This rearrangement joins TRBV12-3 or TRBV12-4 to TRBJ2-6, with D unresolved. The CDR3 sequence is 17 residues long. V lost 3 bases, J lost 3 bases, and 15 bases lay in between. Here the CDR3 reads CASSFAPHGVGANVLTS. DNA for the CDR3: TGTGCCAGCAGTTTTGCTCCCCATGGGGTTGGGGCCAACGTCCTGACTTCC.

This chain connects TRBV11-2 to TRBJ2-5; either TRBD1 or TRBD2 may fit D (5 bases each). The V gene's germline CDR1 is SGHAT and CDR2 FQNNGV. Trimming cost V 6 bases and J 4 bases, with 24 bases left between them. CDR3 size: 17 residues. For the CDR3, the DNA is TGTGCCAGCAGTCAAACCGGGACCCCCACCCCCCGAGAGACCCAGTACTTC. As protein: CASSQTGTPTPRETQYF.

The chain employs TRBV5-1 and TRBJ2-7; 7 nucleotides line up with TRBD1. The CDR3 consists of 14 residues. CDR1 and CDR2 (germline): SGHRS, YFSETQ. Trimming at V came to 4 bases and at J to 2 bases, leaving 6 bases not matched to a gene. The CDR3 region is CASSKLGQAYEQYF. The CDR3 DNA reads TGCGCCAGCAGCAAGCTCGGACAGGCCTACGAGCAGTACTTC.

To note about this clonotype: A much larger clone differs by one base, so this may be a read error. The chain couples TRBV6-5 to TRBJ2-3, with 7 bases lining up with TRBD2. CDR3 size: 14 residues. V gave up 6 bases and J gave up 5 bases; unmatched junction bases: 8. CDR1 is MNHEY, CDR2 SVGAGI, per germline. The CDR3 DNA reads TGTGCCAGCAGGTCAAAGCGGGGCATAGATACGCAGTATTTT. Translating gives CASRSKRGIDTQYF.

Comments on this clonotype: One end of the junction varies from germline; a read error may be responsible. The chain has TRBV5-1 and TRBJ2-2; D may match TRBD1 or TRBD2 (5 bases each). Per germline, CDR1 SGHRS and CDR2 YFSETQ. This CDR3 spans 16 amino acids. The CDR3 DNA sequence: TGTGCCAGCAGCCAACGGGACGGCAAGAGCACCGGGGAGCTGTTTTTT. Amino acids: CASSQRDGKSTGELFF. Variable domain in full (rest from reference TRBV5-1 and TRBJ2-2): KAGVTQTPRYLIKTRGQQVTLSCSPISGHRSVSWYQQTPGQGLQFLFEYFSETQRNKGNFPGRFSGRQFSNSRSEMNVSTLELGDSALYLCASSQRDGKSTGELFFGEGSRLTVL.

Concerning this clonotype: This may be a read error: a much more frequent sequence differs by one nucleotide. The chain uses TRBV14 and TRBJ2-7; 8 bases are a match to TRBD1. The CDR3 has 15 amino acids. Germline V CDR1 and CDR2: SGHDN, FVKESK. The chain's CDR3 is CTSSKVHDRGYEQYF. The CDR3 DNA reads as TGTACCAGCAGCAAAGTTCACGACAGGGGCTACGAGCAGTACTTC.

The V and J genes are TRBV11-2 and TRBJ2-1, with no clear D. CDR1 is SGHAT and CDR2 is FQNNGV in the germline V gene. The CDR3 is made up of 15 amino acids. V was shortened by 5 bases and J by 5 bases, with 16 bases between the two germline ends. The DNA for the CDR3 is TGTGCCAGCAGCCCAACTCCCGGATCTCACAATGAGCAGTTCTTC. This sequence encodes CASSPTPGSHNEQFF.

This chain uses TRBV20-1 with TRBJ2-2, with D uncertain. From germline, CDR1 is DFQATT and CDR2 SNEGSKA (reference sequence). The CDR3 sequence is 14 residues long. V lost 3 bases to trimming and J lost 5 bases, with 13 bases between them. The DNA for the CDR3 is TGCAGTGCTAGCGGGTGGGGTGGTACCGGGGAGCTGTTTTTT. Translated: CSASGWGGTGELFF.

This clonotype was detected ten times or more. The V and J genes are TRBV12-3 or TRBV12-4 and TRBJ2-7; 7 bases fit TRBD1. J was trimmed by 0 bases and V by 5 bases; bases with no gene match: 7. The CDR3 is 15 residues long. CDR3 DNA: TGTGCCAGCAGTGACAGGGAATCCCGCTCCTACGAGCAGTACTTC. It specifies CASSDRESRSYEQYF.